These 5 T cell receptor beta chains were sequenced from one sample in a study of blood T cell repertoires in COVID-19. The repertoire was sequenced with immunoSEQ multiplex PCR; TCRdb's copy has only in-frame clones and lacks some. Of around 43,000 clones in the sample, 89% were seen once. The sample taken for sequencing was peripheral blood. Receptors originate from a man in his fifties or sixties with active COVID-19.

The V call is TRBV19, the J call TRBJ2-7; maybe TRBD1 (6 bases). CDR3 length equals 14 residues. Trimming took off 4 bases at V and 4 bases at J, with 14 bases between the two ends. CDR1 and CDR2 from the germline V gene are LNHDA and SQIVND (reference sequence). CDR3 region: CASSRQDRVYEQYF. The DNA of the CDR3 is TGTGCCAGTAGTAGACAGGATCGGGTTTACGAGCAGTACTTC.

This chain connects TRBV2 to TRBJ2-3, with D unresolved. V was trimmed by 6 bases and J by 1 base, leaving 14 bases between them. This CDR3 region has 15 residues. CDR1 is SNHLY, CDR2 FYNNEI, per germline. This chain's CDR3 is CASSPGARGTDTQYF. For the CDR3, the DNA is TGTGCCAGCAGCCCCGGTGCACGGGGCACAGATACGCAGTATTTT.

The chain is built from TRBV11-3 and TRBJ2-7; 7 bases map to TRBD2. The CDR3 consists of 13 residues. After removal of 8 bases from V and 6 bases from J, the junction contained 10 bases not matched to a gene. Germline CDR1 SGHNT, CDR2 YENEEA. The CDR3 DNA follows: TGTGCCAGCGCGCGGGAGCCAACCCTCGAGCAGTACTTC. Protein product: CASAREPTLEQYF.

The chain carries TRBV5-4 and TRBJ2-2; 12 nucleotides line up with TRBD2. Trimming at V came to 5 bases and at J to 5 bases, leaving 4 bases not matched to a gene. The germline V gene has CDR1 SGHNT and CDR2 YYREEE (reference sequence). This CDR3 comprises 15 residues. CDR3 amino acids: CASSPGTSGTGELFF. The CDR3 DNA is TGTGCCAGCAGTCCCGGGACTAGCGGGACCGGGGAGCTGTTTTTT.

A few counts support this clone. CDR3 coding DNA: TGTGCCAGCAGTTTGTCGGCCCTTAGGGGAGGAATACTGGAGACCCAGTACTTC. Its translation is CASSLSALRGGILETQYF. This chain uses TRBV28 with TRBJ2-5, with D possibly matching TRBD2 (6 bases). Germline V gene data show CDR1 as MDHEN and CDR2 as SYDVKM. Trimming shortened V by 3 bases and J by 5 bases, and 25 bases separated the two germline ends. The CDR3 has 18 residues.